There are a few counts of the clone carrying this T cell receptor beta chain. This record comes from a study of quantifying T cell responses using KT2 cells. Overall study: TCR alpha and beta constant-region primers primed reverse transcription of RNA.

The cDNA 3' end received a ligated oligonucleotide with a UMI. First-round PCR used about 4 cycles and beta primers RC1.1 and RC1.2 covering TRBC1 and TRBC2. One entry per CDR3 protein, called by TCRdb with MiXCR from the UMI-ligation and nested PCR reads. The profile shows more than 55,000 distinct CDR3 sequences, 9% to 15% of them singletons. KT2, a clone with a known TCR, was spiked into unfractionated PBMC. A range of KT2-to-PBMC ratios was made using fixed PBMC numbers. Sequencing was done on a sample of PBMCs spiked with cells of the T cell clone KT2. This receptor was obtained from a human donor.

CDR3 coding DNA: TGTGCCACGCGGTACAGGGGGCGAGGGGAATTTCAGTACTTC. As protein: CATRYRGRGEFQYF. V and J are TRBV6-1 and TRBJ2-4, with 9 bases identical to TRBD1. Germline V gives CDR1 MNHNS, CDR2 SASEGT. This CDR3 is 14 amino acids long. The ends lost 10 bases at V and 11 bases at J; junction bases unmatched: 15.